This paragraph covers one TCR beta chain sequence. Its specificity is unknown. The PCR had 60 Vbeta and 13 Jbeta primers. Libraries were prepared by immunoSEQ multiplex PCR; TCRdb keeps only in-frame clonotypes and omits some of them. The repertoire holds over 100,000 clones, with around 74% as singletons. V lost 4 bases to trimming and J lost 5 bases; unmatched junction nucleotides: 7. CDR3 length equals 14 residues. Germline CDR1 and CDR2: SGHNT and YYREEE (reference sequence). The sample comes from a study of cytomegalovirus exposure and HLA in healthy donors. Whole-study findings and limits: Clonal expansion was found to be greater in HLA-associated TCR beta chains than in equally common others in a later analysis. TCR beta sequences reportedly predicted most subjects' HLA-A and HLA-B alleles accurately. Altogether, 160 or so TCR beta chains were recorded as cytomegalovirus-associated.

This TCR came from a male donor in good health and CMV-seronegative. Sequencing was done on a sample of PBMCs. J is TRBJ1-1 and V is TRBV5-4; 8 bases agree with TRBD1. CDR3 sequence (DNA): TGTGCCAGCAGCGTGGACAGGGTCAGGACTGAAGCTTTCTTT. Residues: CASSVDRVRTEAFF. The full variable domain, rest sourced from reference TRBV5-4 and TRBJ1-1, is ETGVTQSPTHLIKTRGQQVTLRCSSQSGHNTVSWYQQALGQGPQFIFQYYREEENGRGNFPPRFSGLQFPNYSSELNVNALELDDSALYLCASSVDRVRTEAFFGQGTRLTVV.